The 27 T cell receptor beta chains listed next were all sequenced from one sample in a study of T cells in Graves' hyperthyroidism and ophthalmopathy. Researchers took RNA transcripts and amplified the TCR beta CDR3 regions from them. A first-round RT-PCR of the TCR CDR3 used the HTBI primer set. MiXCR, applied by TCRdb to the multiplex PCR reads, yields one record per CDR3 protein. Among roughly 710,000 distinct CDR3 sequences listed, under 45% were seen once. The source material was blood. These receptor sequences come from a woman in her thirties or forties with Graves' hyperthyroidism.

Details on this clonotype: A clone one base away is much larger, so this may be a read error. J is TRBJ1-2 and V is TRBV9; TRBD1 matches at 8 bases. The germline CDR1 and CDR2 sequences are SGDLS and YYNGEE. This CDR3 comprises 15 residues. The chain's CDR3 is CAGSVRTGSNYGYTF. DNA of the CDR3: TGTGCCGGCAGCGTACGGACAGGGTCCAACTATGGCTACACCTTC.

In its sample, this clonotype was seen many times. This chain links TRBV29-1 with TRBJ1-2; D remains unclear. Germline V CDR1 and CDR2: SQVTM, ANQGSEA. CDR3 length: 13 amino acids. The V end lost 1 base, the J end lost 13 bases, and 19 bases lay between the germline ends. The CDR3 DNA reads TGCAGCGTTGAAGTCCCGGTCCGCCGGTATCGCACCTTC. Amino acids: CSVEVPVRRYRTF.

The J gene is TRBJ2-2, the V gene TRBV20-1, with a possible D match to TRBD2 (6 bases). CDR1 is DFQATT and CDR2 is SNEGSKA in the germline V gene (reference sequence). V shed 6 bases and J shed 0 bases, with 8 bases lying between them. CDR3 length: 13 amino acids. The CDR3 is CSASGSNTGELFF. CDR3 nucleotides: TGCAGTGCGAGCGGGTCGAACACCGGGGAGCTGTTTTTT.

The CDR3 region has the DNA TGTGCCAGCAGCCTATCGGGACAGGGGGCGGGTGAGCAGTTCTTC. Translating it yields CASSLSGQGAGEQFF. This chain joins TRBV7-2 and TRBJ2-1, with 12 bases fitting TRBD1. The CDR3 is made up of 15 amino acids. V lost 5 bases, J lost 9 bases, and 8 bases stayed unmatched. Germline CDR1 is SGHTA and CDR2 is FQGNSA.

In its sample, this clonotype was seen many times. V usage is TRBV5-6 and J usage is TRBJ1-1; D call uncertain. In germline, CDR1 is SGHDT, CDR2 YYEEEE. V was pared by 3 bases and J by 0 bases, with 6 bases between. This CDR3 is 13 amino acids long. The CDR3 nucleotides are TGTGCCAGCAGCTCCTGGGTGAACACTGAAGCTTTCTTT. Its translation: CASSSWVNTEAFF.

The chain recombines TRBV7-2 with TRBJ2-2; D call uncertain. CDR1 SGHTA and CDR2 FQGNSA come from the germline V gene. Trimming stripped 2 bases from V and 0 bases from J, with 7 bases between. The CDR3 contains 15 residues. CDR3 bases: TGTGCCAGCAGCTTAAACAGCCCGAACACCGGGGAGCTGTTTTTT. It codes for CASSLNSPNTGELFF.

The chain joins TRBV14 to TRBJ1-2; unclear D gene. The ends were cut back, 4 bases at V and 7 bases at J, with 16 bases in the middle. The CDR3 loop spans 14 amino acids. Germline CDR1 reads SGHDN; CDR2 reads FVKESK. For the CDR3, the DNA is TGTGCCAGCAGCCCCCTCGGGGAAGGAGGTGGCTACACCTTC. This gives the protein CASSPLGEGGGYTF. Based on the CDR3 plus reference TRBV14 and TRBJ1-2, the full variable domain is EAGVTQFPSHSVIEKGQTVTLRCDPISGHDNLYWYRRVMGKEIKFLLHFVKESKQDESGMPNNRFLAERTGGTYSTLKVQPAELEDSGVYFCASSPLGEGGGYTFGSGTRLTVV.

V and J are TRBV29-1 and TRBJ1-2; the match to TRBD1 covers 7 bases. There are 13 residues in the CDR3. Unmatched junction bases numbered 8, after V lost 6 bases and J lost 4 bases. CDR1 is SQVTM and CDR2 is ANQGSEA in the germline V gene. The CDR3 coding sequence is TGCAGCGTAGCAACGGGACAGCTCTATGGCTACACCTTC. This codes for CSVATGQLYGYTF.

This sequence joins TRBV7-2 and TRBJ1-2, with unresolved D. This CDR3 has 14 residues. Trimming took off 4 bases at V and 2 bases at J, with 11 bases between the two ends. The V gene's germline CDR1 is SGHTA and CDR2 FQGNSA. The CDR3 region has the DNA TGTGCCAGCAGCTATTACGCGGGAAACTATGGCTACACCTTC. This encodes CASSYYAGNYGYTF.

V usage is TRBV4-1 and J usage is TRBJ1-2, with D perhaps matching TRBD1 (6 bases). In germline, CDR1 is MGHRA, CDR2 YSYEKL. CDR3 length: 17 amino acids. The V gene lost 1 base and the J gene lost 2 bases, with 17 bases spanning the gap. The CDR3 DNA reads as TGCGCCAGCAGCCAAGTGGACAGCCTTAGTGAGAACTATGGCTACACCTTC. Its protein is CASSQVDSLSENYGYTF.

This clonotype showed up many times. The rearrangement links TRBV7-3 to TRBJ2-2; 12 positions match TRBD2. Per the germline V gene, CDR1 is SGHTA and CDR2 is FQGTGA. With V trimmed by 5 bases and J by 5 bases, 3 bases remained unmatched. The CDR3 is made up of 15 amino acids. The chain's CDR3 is CASSLAGGRTGELFF. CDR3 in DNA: TGTGCCAGCAGCCTAGCGGGAGGGCGAACCGGGGAGCTGTTTTTT.

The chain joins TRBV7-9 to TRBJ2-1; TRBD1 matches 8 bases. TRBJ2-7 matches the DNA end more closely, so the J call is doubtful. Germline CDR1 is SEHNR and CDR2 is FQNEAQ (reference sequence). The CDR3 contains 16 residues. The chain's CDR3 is CASSPATGAGNNEQYF. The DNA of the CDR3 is TGTGCCAGCAGCCCGGCGACAGGGGCTGGGAACAATGAGCAGTACTTC.

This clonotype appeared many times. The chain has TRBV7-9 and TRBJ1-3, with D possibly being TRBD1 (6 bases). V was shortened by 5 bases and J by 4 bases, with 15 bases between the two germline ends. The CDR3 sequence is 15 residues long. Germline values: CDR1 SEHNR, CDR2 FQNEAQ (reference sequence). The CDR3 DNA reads TGTGCCAGCAGCCCCGGGACACTCATCGGAAACACCATATATTTT. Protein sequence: CASSPGTLIGNTIYF. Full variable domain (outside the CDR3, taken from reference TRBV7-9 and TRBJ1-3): DTGVSQNPRHKITKRGQNVTFRCDPISEHNRLYWYRQTLGQGPEFLTYFQNEAQLEKSRLLSDRFSAERPKGSFSTLEIQRTEQGDSAMYLCASSPGTLIGNTIYFGEGSWLTVV.

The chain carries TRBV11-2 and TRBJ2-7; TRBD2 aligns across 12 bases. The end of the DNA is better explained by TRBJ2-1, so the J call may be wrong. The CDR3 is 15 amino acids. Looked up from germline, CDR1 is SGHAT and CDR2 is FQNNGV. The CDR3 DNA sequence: TGTGCCAGCAGCACGCTAGCGGGAGGGCCGAATGAGCAGTTCTTC. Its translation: CASSTLAGGPNEQFF.

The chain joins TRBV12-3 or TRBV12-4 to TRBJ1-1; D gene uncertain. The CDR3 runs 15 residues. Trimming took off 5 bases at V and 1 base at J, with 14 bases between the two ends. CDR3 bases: TGTGCCAGCAGTCCCCCCAATGACAAGAACACTGAAGCTTTCTTT. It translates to CASSPPNDKNTEAFF.

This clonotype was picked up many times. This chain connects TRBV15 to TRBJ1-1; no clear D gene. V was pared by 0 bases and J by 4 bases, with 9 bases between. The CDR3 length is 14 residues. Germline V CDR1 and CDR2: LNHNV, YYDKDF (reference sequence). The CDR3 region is CATSREAGSTEAFF. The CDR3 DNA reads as TGTGCCACCAGCAGAGAGGCGGGCAGCACTGAAGCTTTCTTT.

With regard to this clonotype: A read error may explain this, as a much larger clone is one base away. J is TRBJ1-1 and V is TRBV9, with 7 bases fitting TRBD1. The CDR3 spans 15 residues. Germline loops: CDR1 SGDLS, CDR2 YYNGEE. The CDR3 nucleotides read TGTACCAGCAGCAGCGACAGGGACCTGAACACTGAAGCTTTCTTT. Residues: CTSSSDRDLNTEAFF.

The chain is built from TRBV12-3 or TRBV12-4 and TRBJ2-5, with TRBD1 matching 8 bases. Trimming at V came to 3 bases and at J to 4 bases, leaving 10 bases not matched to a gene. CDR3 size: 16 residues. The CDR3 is CASSFRAGGFGETQYF. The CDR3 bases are TGTGCCAGCAGTTTCCGGGCAGGGGGCTTCGGAGAGACCCAGTACTTC.

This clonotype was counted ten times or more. The CDR3 here is CASRNLEGNTEAFF. CDR3 sequence (DNA): TGTGCCAGCAGAAATCTCGAAGGGAACACTGAAGCTTTCTTT. The chain uses TRBV7-9 and TRBJ1-1; the D is unclear. CDR3 size: 14 residues. Germline V gene data show CDR1 as SEHNR and CDR2 as FQNEAQ (reference sequence). V was shortened by 6 bases and J by 1 base, with 12 bases between the two germline ends.

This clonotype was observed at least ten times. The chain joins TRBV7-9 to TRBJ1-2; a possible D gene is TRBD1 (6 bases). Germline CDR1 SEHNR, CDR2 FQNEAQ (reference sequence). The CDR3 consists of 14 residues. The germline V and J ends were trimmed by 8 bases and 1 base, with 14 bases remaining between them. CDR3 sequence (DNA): TGTGCCAGCGCGGACAGCCGGAGTAACTATGGCTACACCTTC. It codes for CASADSRSNYGYTF.

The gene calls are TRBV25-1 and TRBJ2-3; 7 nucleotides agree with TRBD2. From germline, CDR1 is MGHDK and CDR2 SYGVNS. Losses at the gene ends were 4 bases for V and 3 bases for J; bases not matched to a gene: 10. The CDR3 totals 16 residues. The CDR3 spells CASSGGPSGVTDTQYF. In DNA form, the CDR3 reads TGTGCCAGCAGTGGAGGCCCCAGCGGGGTAACAGATACGCAGTATTTT.

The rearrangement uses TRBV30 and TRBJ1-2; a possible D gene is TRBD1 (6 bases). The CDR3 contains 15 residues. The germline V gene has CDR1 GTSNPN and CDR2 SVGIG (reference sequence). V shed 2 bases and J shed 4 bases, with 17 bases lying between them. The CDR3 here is CAWSKLGGLSYGYTF. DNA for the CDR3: TGTGCCTGGAGTAAACTGGGGGGGCTGAGCTATGGCTACACCTTC.

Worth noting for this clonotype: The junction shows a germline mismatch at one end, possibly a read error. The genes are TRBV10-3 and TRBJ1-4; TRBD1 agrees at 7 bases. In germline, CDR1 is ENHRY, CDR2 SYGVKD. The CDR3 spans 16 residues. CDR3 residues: CASSARQGAALEKLFF. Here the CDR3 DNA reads TGTGCCAGCAGTGCCCGACAGGGCGCTGCTTTGGAAAAACTGTTTTTT.

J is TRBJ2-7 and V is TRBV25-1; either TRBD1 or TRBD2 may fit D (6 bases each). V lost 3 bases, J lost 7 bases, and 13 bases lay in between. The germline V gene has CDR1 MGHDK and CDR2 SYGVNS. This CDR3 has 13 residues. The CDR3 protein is CASSDSGAEEQYF. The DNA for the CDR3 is TGTGCCAGCAGTGATTCGGGGGCAGAAGAGCAGTACTTC.

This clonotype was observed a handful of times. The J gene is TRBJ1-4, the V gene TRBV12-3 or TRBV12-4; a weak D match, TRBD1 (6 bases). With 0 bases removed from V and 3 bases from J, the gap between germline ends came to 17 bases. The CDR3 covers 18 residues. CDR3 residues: CASSLATLQGVANEKLFF. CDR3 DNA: TGTGCCAGCAGTTTAGCGACCCTACAGGGAGTTGCTAATGAAAAACTGTTTTTT.

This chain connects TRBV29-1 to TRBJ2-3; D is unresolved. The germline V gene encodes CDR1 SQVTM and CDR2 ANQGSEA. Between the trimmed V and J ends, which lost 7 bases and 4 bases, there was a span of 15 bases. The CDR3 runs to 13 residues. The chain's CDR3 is CSAGAQEADTQYF. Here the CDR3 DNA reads TGCAGCGCCGGCGCTCAAGAGGCAGATACGCAGTATTTT.

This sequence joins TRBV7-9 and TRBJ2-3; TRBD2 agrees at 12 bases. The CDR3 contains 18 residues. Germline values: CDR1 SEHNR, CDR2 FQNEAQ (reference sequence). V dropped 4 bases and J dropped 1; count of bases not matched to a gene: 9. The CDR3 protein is CASSSLAGGLLGTDTQYF. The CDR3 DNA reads TGTGCCAGCAGCTCACTAGCGGGGGGCCTTCTCGGCACAGATACGCAGTATTTT.